The 18 T cell receptor beta chains presented below share a single source sample, sequenced in a study of T cells in women clearing cervical HPV infection. Clones were read by immunoSEQ multiplex PCR, and TCRdb kept only the in-frame ones, dropping some. This sample's table reports about 36,000 clones. Sequencing was performed on blood buffy coat. These receptors were taken from a woman between 18 and 69 years old with a cervical HPV16 infection that either progressed to CIN3+ or cleared (not recorded which).

As concerns this clone: The read terminates 3 residues ahead of where the CDR3 ends, so the germline J gene completes it. The rearrangement links TRBV7-9 to TRBJ2-1; D may be TRBD2 (6 bases). Looked up from germline, CDR1 is SEHNR and CDR2 is FQNEAQ (reference sequence). Trimming removed 3 bases at V and 9 bases at J, with 18 bases between. This CDR3 has 15 residues. The CDR3 region is CASSFMGGQGVEQFF. Partial CDR3 DNA: TGTGCCAGCAGCTTTATGGGAGGCCAAGGGGTTGAG. The full variable domain, completed using reference TRBV7-9 and TRBJ2-1, is DTGVSQNPRHKITKRGQNVTFRCDPISEHNRLYWYRQTLGQGPEFLTYFQNEAQLEKSRLLSDRFSAERPKGSFSTLEIQRTEQGDSAMYLCASSFMGGQGVEQFFGPGTRLTVL.

CDR3: CASSPRTGGNYEQYF. Partial CDR3 DNA: TGTGCCAGCAGCCCGCGGACAGGGGGAAACTACGAG. The chain employs TRBV11-2 and TRBJ2-7; 10 nucleotides line up with TRBD1. Read data end 3 residues before the CDR3 end; the end is taken from the germline J gene. V was clipped by 5 bases and J by 3 bases; unmatched bases: 7. Germline assignment: CDR1 SGHAT and CDR2 FQNNGV. This CDR3 has 15 residues.

Comments on this clone: The read finishes 3 residues shy of the CDR3 end, and the germline J gene is used to complete it. The chain joins TRBV6-2 or TRBV6-3 to TRBJ2-1; the match to TRBD2 covers 13 bases. Per the germline V gene, CDR1 is MNHEY and CDR2 is SVGEGT. V lost 6 bases, J lost 8 bases, and 7 bases stayed unmatched. The CDR3 contains 15 residues. CDR3: CASSLGLAGVDEQFF. CDR3 DNA (partial): TGTGCCAGCAGCCTTGGACTAGCGGGAGTAGATGAG.

Comments on this clone: The CDR3 end is not reached by the read, which stops 3 residues before it; the germline J gene fills it in. The chain recombines TRBV2 with TRBJ2-3; 11 bases fit TRBD1. Germline assignment: CDR1 SNHLY and CDR2 FYNNEI. Trimming removed 8 bases from V and 5 bases from J; junction bases left unmatched: 6. The CDR3 consists of 14 residues. This chain's CDR3 is CASLDRGQGDTQYF. CDR3 DNA, as far as it was read: TGTGCCAGCCTGGACAGGGGGCAGGGAGATACG.

Regarding this clone: The observed sequence ends 3 residues before the CDR3 terminus, with the missing tail filled in from the germline J gene. This chain uses TRBV4-2 with TRBJ2-1, with 7 bases matching TRBD2. CDR3 size: 15 residues. Unmatched junction bases numbered 0, after V lost 1 base and J lost 0 bases. Germline V gives CDR1 LGHNA, CDR2 YNFKEQ. The CDR3 bases that were read are TGTGCCAGCAGCCAAGCTAGCGGCTCCTACAATGAG. This codes for CASSQASGSYNE. The full CDR3 protein is CASSQASGSYNEQFF.

A remark on this clone: The CDR3 end lies 3 residues beyond the end of the read and is filled in from the germline J gene. The chain couples TRBV28 to TRBJ1-2; tentatively, D is TRBD1 (6 bases). Trimming removed 4 bases at V and 6 bases at J, with 21 bases between. The CDR3 sequence is 16 residues long. The V gene's germline CDR1 is MDHEN and CDR2 SYDVKM. The CDR3 spells CASSSPDHTGYDGYTF. The DNA read from the CDR3 is TGTGCCAGCAGTTCCCCTGACCATACAGGGTACGATGGC.

CDR3 DNA (partial): TGTGCCAGCACCCCGTGGCAGGGCACAGATACG. Translated, it gives CASTPWQGTDT. The full CDR3 reads CASTPWQGTDTQYF. This chain joins TRBV7-6 and TRBJ2-3; D unclear. The read ends 3 residues early relative to the CDR3; the germline J gene fills the gap. V gave up 7 bases and J gave up 1 base, with 12 bases separating them. The germline CDR1 and CDR2 sequences are SGHVS and FNYEAQ. The CDR3 is 14 amino acids.

Of note for this clone: The read gets to within 3 residues of the CDR3 end, and the germline J gene fills in the rest. The genes are TRBV7-8 and TRBJ1-6, with D perhaps TRBD1 (5 bases). Germline V gene lookup returns CDR1 SGHVS and CDR2 FQNEAQ. The ends were cut back, 5 bases at V and 8 bases at J, with 10 bases in the middle. This CDR3 region has 13 residues. Partial CDR3 DNA: TGTGCCAGCAGCACGGGACTGGATTCACCC. Translated: CASSTGLDSP. The CDR3 in full is CASSTGLDSPLHF.

Of note for this clone: The read falls 3 residues short of the CDR3 end, and the missing part is taken from the germline J gene. This chain links TRBV7-8 with TRBJ2-7, with D unclear. The V gene's germline CDR1 is SGHVS and CDR2 FQNEAQ. This CDR3 comprises 13 residues. Trimming left V 2 bases short and J 6 bases short, with 11 bases between. Incomplete CDR3 DNA: TGTGCCAGCAGCTTAACTGCCCCCGGCGAG. This sequence encodes CASSLTAPGE. The whole CDR3 is CASSLTAPGEQYF. Drawing the rest from reference TRBV7-8 and TRBJ2-7, the complete variable domain is GAGVSQSPRYKVAKRGQDVALRCDPISGHVSLFWYQQALGQGPEFLTYFQNEAQLDKSGLPSDRFFAERPEGSVSTLKIQRTQQEDSAVYLCASSLTAPGEQYFGPGTRLTVT.

The CDR3 here is CASSHATEAFF. The sequenced part of the CDR3 DNA is TGTGCCAGCAGCCATGCGACTGAA. The chain carries TRBV14 and TRBJ1-1; no definite D call. The read stops 3 residues short of the end of the CDR3; the missing end is completed from the germline J gene. Germline V gene lookup returns CDR1 SGHDN and CDR2 FVKESK. Trimming took 3 bases from V and 5 from J, leaving 4 bases between them. This CDR3 spans 11 amino acids.

Details on this clone: An end of the junction does not agree with germline; a read error may underlie this. Read sequence stops 3 residues before the CDR3 end, and the germline J gene provides the missing end. V gene TRBV5-1 combines with J gene TRBJ1-1, with D perhaps TRBD1 (5 bases). Germline CDR1 and CDR2: SGHRS and YFSETQ. This CDR3 spans 14 amino acids. This CDR3 reads CASGLIQQGTEAFF. CDR3 DNA, as far as it was read: TGCGCCAGCGGCTTGATACAGCAGGGCACTGAA.

Concerning this clone: The read comes to an end 3 residues before the CDR3 does, leaving the germline J gene to fill in the end. The chain employs TRBV20-1 and TRBJ2-6, with TRBD1 as a possible D gene (5 bases). Germline CDR1 and CDR2: DFQATT and SNEGSKA (reference sequence). Trimming took off 6 bases at V and 2 bases at J, with 11 bases between the two ends. The CDR3 contains 14 residues. The CDR3 bases that were read are TGCAGTGCACCTGACAGCCCTGGGGCCAACGTC. This encodes CSAPDSPGANV. The complete CDR3 sequence is CSAPDSPGANVLTF.

To note about this clone: The read terminates 3 residues before the CDR3 end, so the remaining end is supplied by the germline J gene. The rearrangement uses TRBV24-1 and TRBJ1-2; the D is unclear. V shed 4 bases and J shed 5 bases, with 10 bases lying between them. This CDR3 spans 13 amino acids. Germline CDR1 reads KGHDR; CDR2 reads SFDVKD. The sequenced CDR3 bases are TGTGCCACCAGTGACAGGACTTGGTATGGC. Its protein product is CATSDRTWYG. The complete CDR3 sequence is CATSDRTWYGYTF.

The covered CDR3 bases are TGTGCCATCAGGACAGAGATGGGGACC. It translates to CAIRTEMGT. The whole CDR3 reads CAIRTEMGTQYF. The rearrangement joins TRBV10-3 to TRBJ2-5; the D gene is possibly TRBD1 (5 bases). The observed sequence ends 3 residues before the CDR3 terminus, with the missing tail filled in from the germline J gene. The CDR3 spans 12 residues. CDR1 is ENHRY and CDR2 is SYGVKD in the germline V gene. The V end lost 6 bases, the J end lost 7 bases, and 12 bases lay between the germline ends.

About this clone: Read sequence stops 3 residues before the CDR3 end, and the germline J gene provides the missing end. The chain links TRBV20-1 to TRBJ2-3; D is ambiguous. CDR3 length: 13 residues. CDR1 and CDR2 (germline): DFQATT, SNEGSKA (reference sequence). V lost 2 bases and J lost 0, with 6 bases in between. Incomplete CDR3 DNA: TGCAGTGCTAGACAGGAGAGCACAGATACG. Its translation is CSARQESTDT. The complete CDR3 sequence is CSARQESTDTQYF.

As to this clone: Sequencing ends 3 residues short of the CDR3 end; the germline J gene provides the rest. V gene TRBV28 combines with J gene TRBJ2-2; possibly TRBD2 for D (6 bases). The germline V and J ends were trimmed by 7 bases and 4 bases, with 25 bases remaining between them. Germline values: CDR1 MDHEN, CDR2 SYDVKM. The CDR3 covers 18 residues. CDR3 bases read: TGTGCCAGCAATCCAATTAGCGGATGGTCCCTGAGCACCGGGGAG. Protein: CASNPISGWSLSTGE. The full CDR3 reads CASNPISGWSLSTGELFF.

In regard to this clone: The sequence runs out 3 residues before the end of the CDR3; the remainder is reconstructed from the germline J gene. The chain combines TRBV19 with TRBJ2-1; 7 nucleotides match TRBD1. CDR3 size: 15 residues. CDR1 LNHDA and CDR2 SQIVND come from the germline V gene (reference sequence). V dropped 5 bases and J dropped 8; count of bases not matched to a gene: 12. This chain's CDR3 is CASSPLRRQGYEQFF. The CDR3 bases that were read are TGTGCCAGTAGTCCTCTACGACGACAGGGCTATGAG. The whole variable domain, remainder taken from reference TRBV19 and TRBJ2-1, is DGGITQSPKYLFRKEGQNVTLSCEQNLNHDAMYWYRQDPGQGLRLIYYSQIVNDFQKGDIAEGYSVSREKKESFPLTVTSAQKNPTAFYLCASSPLRRQGYEQFFGPGTRLTVL.

A word on this clone: Read data end 3 residues before the CDR3 end; the end is taken from the germline J gene. The chain uses TRBV19 and TRBJ2-2, with TRBD2 matching 9 bases. Losses at the gene ends were 11 bases for V and 6 bases for J; bases not matched to a gene: 16. The CDR3 is made up of 16 amino acids. Germline V gives CDR1 LNHDA, CDR2 SQIVND (reference sequence). The part of the CDR3 DNA that was read is TGTGCCTCAAAGACGACGGCGGGAGGGCAGGCCGGGGAG. Encoded protein: CASKTTAGGQAGE. The CDR3 in its entirety is CASKTTAGGQAGELFF.